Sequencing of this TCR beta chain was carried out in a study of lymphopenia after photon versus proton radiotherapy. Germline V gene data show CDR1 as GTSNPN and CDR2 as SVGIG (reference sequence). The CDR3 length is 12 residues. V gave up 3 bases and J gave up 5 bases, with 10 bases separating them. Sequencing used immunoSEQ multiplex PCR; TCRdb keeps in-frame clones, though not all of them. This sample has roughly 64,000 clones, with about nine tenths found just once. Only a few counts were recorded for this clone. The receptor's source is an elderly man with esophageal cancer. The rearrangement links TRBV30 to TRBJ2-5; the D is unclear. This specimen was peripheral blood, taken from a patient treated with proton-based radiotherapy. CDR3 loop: CAWSDVVETQYF. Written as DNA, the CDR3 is TGTGCCTGGAGCGACGTAGTGGAGACCCAGTACTTC.